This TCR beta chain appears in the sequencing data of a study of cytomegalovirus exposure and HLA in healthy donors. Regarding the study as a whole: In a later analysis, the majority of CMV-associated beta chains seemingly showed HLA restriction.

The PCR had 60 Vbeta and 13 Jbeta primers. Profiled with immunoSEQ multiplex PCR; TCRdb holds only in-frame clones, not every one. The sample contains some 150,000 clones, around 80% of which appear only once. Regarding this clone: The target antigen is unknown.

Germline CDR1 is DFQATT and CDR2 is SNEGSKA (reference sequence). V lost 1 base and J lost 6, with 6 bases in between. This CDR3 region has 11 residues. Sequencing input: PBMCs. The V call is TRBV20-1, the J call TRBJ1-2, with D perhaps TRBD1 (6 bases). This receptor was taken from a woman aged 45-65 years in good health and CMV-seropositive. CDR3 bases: TGCAGTGCTAGAGCAGGGGATGGCTACACCTTC. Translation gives CSARAGDGYTF.